The sequence of this T cell receptor (beta chain) was determined in a study of cytomegalovirus exposure and HLA in healthy donors. The CDR3 is 17 residues long. The junction had 8 bases not matched to a gene; V was cut back by 1 base and J by 6 bases. CDR1 SGHTA and CDR2 FQGNSA come from the germline V gene. Broader study findings: Cytomegalovirus-associated TCR beta chains were listed, numbering some 170.

The data were produced by immunoSEQ multiplex PCR, yet TCRdb's version contains in-frame clones alone and is incomplete. The repertoire includes roughly 190,000 clones, about 84% of them detected once, and more than 1.2% sits in the top ten. A single count supports this clone. Its antigen is not known. This clonotype was sampled from a woman between 18 and 29 years old in good health and CMV-seronegative. Input material: PBMCs. The rearrangement links TRBV7-2 to TRBJ1-5; 11 bases are shared with TRBD1. The CDR3 DNA reads as TGTGCCAGCAGCTTAGGCCGCGGACAGGGGGCCTCTCAGCCCCAGCATTTT. It encodes CASSLGRGQGASQPQHF.